A single sample is the source of the 31 T cell receptor beta chains below, sequenced in a study of cytomegalovirus exposure and HLA in healthy donors. The PCR ran on 60 Vbeta and 13 Jbeta primers. Clones were read by immunoSEQ multiplex PCR, and TCRdb kept only the in-frame ones, dropping some. The profile shows hundreds of thousands of clones, roughly four fifths of them singletons. Sequenced material: PBMCs. The receptors come from a woman aged 40-49 years in good health and CMV-seronegative.

The chain uses TRBV7-9 and TRBJ2-7; 11 bases match TRBD1. CDR1 and CDR2 (germline): SEHNR, FQNEAQ (reference sequence). This CDR3 region has 15 residues. The V and J ends lost 5 bases and 2 bases, in that order; junction bases with no gene match: 5. CDR3 loop: CASSLGQGEAYEQYF. CDR3 DNA sequence: TGTGCCAGCAGCCTGGGACAGGGGGAGGCCTACGAGCAGTACTTC.

The chain combines TRBV19 with TRBJ2-3; 8 positions agree with TRBD1. Germline values: CDR1 LNHDA, CDR2 SQIVND (reference sequence). The CDR3 sequence is 15 residues long. After removal of 5 bases from V and 4 bases from J, the junction contained 8 bases not matched to a gene. CDR3 region: CASSHRDRPPDTQYF. The CDR3 DNA reads TGTGCCAGTAGTCACCGGGACAGGCCCCCAGATACGCAGTATTTT. Variable domain in full (rest from reference TRBV19 and TRBJ2-3): DGGITQSPKYLFRKEGQNVTLSCEQNLNHDAMYWYRQDPGQGLRLIYYSQIVNDFQKGDIAEGYSVSREKKESFPLTVTSAQKNPTAFYLCASSHRDRPPDTQYFGPGTRLTVL.

The CDR3 DNA reads TGTGCCAGCAGTCCTGACAGGAACAGACAAGAGACCCAGTACTTC. It is translated as CASSPDRNRQETQYF. This chain uses TRBV6-1 with TRBJ2-5; D perhaps matches TRBD1 (6 bases). This CDR3 contains 15 residues. Germline loops: CDR1 MNHNS, CDR2 SASEGT. The germline V and J ends were trimmed by 5 bases and 2 bases, with 15 bases remaining between them.

The rearrangement uses TRBV7-2 and TRBJ2-3, with TRBD2 matching over 10 bases. CDR1 and CDR2 from the germline V gene are SGHTA and FQGNSA. The CDR3 consists of 13 residues. V shed 4 bases and J 15 bases; nucleotides not matched to a gene: 10. CDR3 amino acids: CASSSDASGGAYF. The CDR3 region has the DNA TGTGCCAGCAGCTCCGACGCCAGCGGGGGGGCCTATTTT.

V gene TRBV7-9 combines with J gene TRBJ2-2, with D possibly TRBD2 on 6 matching bases. The CDR3 has 12 residues. Germline V lookup: CDR1 SEHNR, CDR2 FQNEAQ (reference sequence). V lost 3 bases, J lost 9 bases, and 8 bases lay in between. In DNA form, the CDR3 reads TGTGCCAGCAGCTTGGAGGGGTGGGAGCTGTTTTTT. As protein: CASSLEGWELFF.

This clone was recorded once. The genes are TRBV5-1 and TRBJ2-1; possible D gene TRBD1, 6 bases. Germline values: CDR1 SGHRS, CDR2 YFSETQ. Trimming left V 0 bases short and J 7 bases short, with 14 bases between. This CDR3 has 15 amino acids. CDR3 amino acids: CASSLAGAVVNEQFF. CDR3 nucleotides: TGCGCCAGCAGCTTGGCAGGGGCGGTGGTAAATGAGCAGTTCTTC.

The genes are TRBV23-1 and TRBJ1-6; TRBD1 is a possible D gene (6 bases). TRBV23-1 is sorted into the ORF group, with uncertain function. Trimming removed 11 bases at V and 7 bases at J, with 18 bases between. The CDR3 contains 14 residues. DNA of the CDR3: TGCGCCCTCAGCCCGCGGGGGGGCAATTCACCCCTCCACTTT. Its protein is CALSPRGGNSPLHF.

The chain links TRBV14 to TRBJ1-1, with D uncertain. CDR1 SGHDN and CDR2 FVKESK come from the germline V gene. V was pared by 0 bases and J by 1 base, with 9 bases between. The CDR3 totals 15 residues. The CDR3 spells CASSQDPISNTEAFF. The CDR3 nucleotides read TGTGCCAGCAGCCAAGATCCCATTTCGAACACTGAAGCTTTCTTT. The full variable domain, with the rest looked up from reference TRBV14 and TRBJ1-1, is EAGVTQFPSHSVIEKGQTVTLRCDPISGHDNLYWYRRVMGKEIKFLLHFVKESKQDESGMPNNRFLAERTGGTYSTLKVQPAELEDSGVYFCASSQDPISNTEAFFGQGTRLTVV.

This clone turned up a few times. V is TRBV29-1 and J is TRBJ2-2, with TRBD1 matching over 12 bases. The CDR3 extends over 17 amino acids. V trimming: 1 base; J trimming: 4 bases; junction bases outside the gene matches: 7. Germline V gives CDR1 SQVTM, CDR2 ANQGSEA. The CDR3 protein is CSVEGRRDRGRTGELFF. CDR3 sequence (DNA): TGCAGCGTTGAAGGGCGACGGGACAGGGGGCGCACCGGGGAGCTGTTTTTT.

V is TRBV6-6 and J is TRBJ2-2, with TRBD1 as a possible D gene (5 bases). This CDR3 comprises 14 residues. Trimming stripped 7 bases from V and 4 bases from J, with 13 bases between. Per the germline V gene, CDR1 is MNHNY and CDR2 is SVGAGI (reference sequence). The CDR3 spells CASKWGLGTGELFF. The CDR3 DNA reads as TGTGCCAGCAAATGGGGCTTAGGCACCGGGGAGCTGTTTTTT.

The rearrangement links TRBV6-1 to TRBJ2-1; 9 bases fit TRBD2. The CDR3 is 17 amino acids. Trimming removed 4 bases from V and 8 bases from J; junction bases left unmatched: 15. Germline assignment: CDR1 MNHNS and CDR2 SASEGT. The CDR3 spells CASSVIPSGVYQDEQFF. In nucleotides, the CDR3 is TGTGCCAGCAGTGTCATCCCTAGCGGGGTGTACCAGGATGAGCAGTTCTTC.

V usage is TRBV6-1 and J usage is TRBJ1-5; the D gene is possibly TRBD1 (5 bases). In germline, CDR1 is MNHNS, CDR2 SASEGT. With 4 bases removed from V and 0 bases from J, the gap between germline ends came to 7 bases. The CDR3 is made up of 14 amino acids. CDR3 in amino acids: CASSATDSNQPQHF. CDR3 bases: TGTGCCAGCAGTGCGACAGATAGCAATCAGCCCCAGCATTTT.

The V gene is TRBV4-3, the J gene TRBJ2-5, with D perhaps TRBD1 (6 bases). The CDR3 sequence is 13 residues long. Trimming took 0 bases from V and 11 from J, leaving 13 bases between them. In germline, CDR1 is LGHNA, CDR2 YSLEER. The CDR3 DNA follows: TGCGCCAGCAGCCAAGATCTAGGGGGACGGCAGTACTTC. Translating gives CASSQDLGGRQYF.

V gene TRBV13 combines with J gene TRBJ2-3, with a possible D match to TRBD1 (5 bases). CDR1 PRHDT and CDR2 FYEKMQ come from the germline V gene (reference sequence). The CDR3 is 15 residues long. V lost 1 base, J lost 3 bases, and 11 bases lay in between. DNA for the CDR3: TGTGCCAGCAGCTTAGTAAGGGGATCGACAGATACGCAGTATTTT. Protein product: CASSLVRGSTDTQYF.

V is TRBV11-2 and J is TRBJ1-2, with TRBD1 as a possible D gene (6 bases). The germline CDR1 and CDR2 sequences are SGHAT and FQNNGV. The CDR3 extends over 14 amino acids. Trimming removed 5 bases from V and 4 bases from J, with 14 bases in between. The DNA of the CDR3 is TGTGCCAGCAGCAATACAGGGAACGCCTATGGCTACACCTTC. It encodes CASSNTGNAYGYTF.

This rearrangement joins TRBV27 to TRBJ1-6, with a tentative D call TRBD1 (6 bases). V lost 0 bases to trimming and J lost 7 bases, with 10 bases between them. In germline, CDR1 is MNHEY, CDR2 SMNVEV (reference sequence). The CDR3 has 15 residues. The CDR3 DNA follows: TGTGCCAGCAGTTTATCGGAAAGGGGGAATTCACCCCTCCACTTT. Protein sequence: CASSLSERGNSPLHF.

The genes are TRBV27 and TRBJ2-7; possibly TRBD1 for D (6 bases). The CDR3 is made up of 14 amino acids. V lost 9 bases to trimming and J lost 3 bases, with 18 bases between them. CDR1 and CDR2 (germline): MNHEY, SMNVEV (reference sequence). This CDR3 is CASSARKGHYEQYF. CDR3 coding DNA: TGTGCCAGTTCAGCCCGGAAGGGACACTACGAGCAGTACTTC.

J is TRBJ1-1 and V is TRBV27; 10 bases match TRBD1. The J segment lost 1 base and the V segment lost 2 bases, leaving 7 bases of the junction unmatched. Germline V CDR1 and CDR2: MNHEY, SMNVEV (reference sequence). The CDR3 runs to 17 residues. The CDR3 DNA is TGTGCCAGCAGTTTACTCTTGGGACAGGGGCCGAACACTGAAGCTTTCTTT. As protein: CASSLLLGQGPNTEAFF.

The V call is TRBV6-5, the J call TRBJ2-1; TRBD1 agrees at 9 bases. The CDR3 extends over 13 amino acids. V shed 6 bases, J shed 9 bases, and the junction held 6 bases outside the gene matches. Germline values: CDR1 MNHEY, CDR2 SVGAGI. The CDR3 loop reads CASRRQGGSEQFF. Written as DNA, the CDR3 is TGTGCCAGCAGAAGACAGGGGGGCAGTGAGCAGTTCTTC.

V usage is TRBV6-1 and J usage is TRBJ1-5, with D hard to call. Germline CDR1 and CDR2: MNHNS and SASEGT. There are 14 residues in the CDR3. The V end was cut by 2 bases, the J end by 7 bases, with 12 bases between. DNA of the CDR3: TGTGCCAGCAGTGAACGAGGGCTGAGGCAGCCCCAGCATTTT. Translation: CASSERGLRQPQHF.

J is TRBJ1-1 and V is TRBV6-5; TRBD1 aligns across 7 bases. The CDR3 totals 14 residues. Germline CDR1 MNHEY, CDR2 SVGAGI. With V trimmed by 2 bases and J by 3 bases, 3 bases remained unmatched. The CDR3 bases are TGTGCCAGCAGTTACCGCACAGGGGACACTGAAGCTTTCTTT. It is translated as CASSYRTGDTEAFF.

The gene calls are TRBV6-1 and TRBJ1-2, with TRBD1 as a possible D gene (6 bases). CDR3 size: 14 residues. Germline-derived CDR1 and CDR2 are MNHNS and SASEGT. Trimming left V 5 bases short and J 6 bases short, with 16 bases between. The chain's CDR3 is CASSPYRDMDGYTF. CDR3 bases: TGTGCCAGCAGTCCTTACAGGGACATGGATGGCTACACCTTC.

The V gene is TRBV7-9, the J gene TRBJ2-1; D remains unclear. Germline V gene sequence: CDR1 SEHNR, CDR2 FQNEAQ (reference sequence). The length of the CDR3 is 14 residues. V lost 4 bases and J lost 5, with 12 bases in between. The CDR3 bases are TGTGCCAGCAGCTCCGTTAAAGGAGACAATGAGCAGTTCTTC. As protein: CASSSVKGDNEQFF. The entire variable domain, with the rest obtained from reference TRBV7-9 and TRBJ2-1, is as follows: DTGVSQNPRHKITKRGQNVTFRCDPISEHNRLYWYRQTLGQGPEFLTYFQNEAQLEKSRLLSDRFSAERPKGSFSTLEIQRTEQGDSAMYLCASSSVKGDNEQFFGPGTRLTVL.

The genes are TRBV6-4 and TRBJ2-3, with 10 bases fitting TRBD2. The CDR3 is 14 amino acids. CDR1 MRHNA and CDR2 SNTAGT come from the germline V gene. V was clipped by 3 bases and J by 8 bases; unmatched bases: 5. The DNA of the CDR3 is TGTGCCAGCAGTGAAGCGGGGGGGCCGGCTACGCAGTATTTT. It is translated as CASSEAGGPATQYF.

This rearrangement joins TRBV30 to TRBJ1-2; 9 nucleotides align to TRBD1. V shed 2 bases and J 5 bases; nucleotides not matched to a gene: 6. The CDR3 has 14 residues. Germline CDR1 GTSNPN, CDR2 SVGIG (reference sequence). DNA of the CDR3: TGTGCCTGGAGTAAGGGACAGGGACCATATGGCTACACCTTC. This codes for CAWSKGQGPYGYTF.

This chain uses TRBV6-1 with TRBJ2-3, with 11 bases identical to TRBD2. CDR3 size: 16 residues. The V gene end was trimmed by 3 bases and the J gene end by 2 bases; junction bases not matched to a gene: 4. The germline CDR1 and CDR2 sequences are MNHNS and SASEGT. The CDR3 sequence: CASSDLTSGDTDTQYF. The CDR3 coding sequence is TGTGCCAGCAGTGACCTGACTAGCGGGGACACAGATACGCAGTATTTT.

V and J are TRBV6-5 and TRBJ2-2, with D perhaps TRBD1 (5 bases). The CDR3 runs 15 residues. Germline CDR1 is MNHEY and CDR2 is SVGAGI. V was pared by 5 bases and J by 1 base, with 11 bases between. The CDR3, as DNA: TGTGCCAGCAGTATCACCGACAGGAACACCGGGGAGCTGTTTTTT. Translated: CASSITDRNTGELFF.

The chain links TRBV13 to TRBJ1-1; TRBD1 matches at 8 bases. Trimming cost V 5 bases and J 5 bases; bases outside gene matches: 16. CDR1 PRHDT and CDR2 FYEKMQ come from the germline V gene (reference sequence). CDR3 length equals 17 residues. CDR3 nucleotide sequence: TGTGCCAGCAGCCAAGCTACAGGGGGATCCGACAGTACTGAAGCTTTCTTT. Its protein product is CASSQATGGSDSTEAFF.

The chain has TRBV5-1 and TRBJ2-1; perhaps TRBD1 as D (6 bases). There are 13 residues in the CDR3. CDR1 is SGHRS, CDR2 YFSETQ, per germline. Trimming took 0 bases from V and 10 from J, leaving 11 bases between them. In DNA, the CDR3 is TGCGCCAGCAGCTTGGTACAGGGAGACGAGCAGTTCTTC. It specifies CASSLVQGDEQFF.

J is TRBJ1-2 and V is TRBV5-6; 7 bases agree with TRBD1. This CDR3 is built from 16 residues. Germline-derived CDR1 and CDR2 are SGHDT and YYEEEE. V dropped 4 bases and J dropped 2; count of bases not matched to a gene: 11. CDR3 residues: CASSVDGTVINYGYTF. The CDR3 region has the DNA TGTGCCAGCAGCGTCGACGGGACAGTCATAAACTATGGCTACACCTTC. Variable domain in full (rest from reference TRBV5-6 and TRBJ1-2): DAGVTQSPTHLIKTRGQQVTLRCSPKSGHDTVSWYQQALGQGPQFIFQYYEEEERQRGNFPDRFSGHQFPNYSSELNVNALLLGDSALYLCASSVDGTVINYGYTFGSGTRLTVV.

This clone was counted between two and nine times. The chain uses TRBV19 and TRBJ2-2, with 9 bases that match TRBD1. The germline V gene encodes CDR1 LNHDA and CDR2 SQIVND (reference sequence). The CDR3 runs to 14 residues. Trimming cost V 9 bases and J 7 bases; bases outside gene matches: 9. This CDR3 is CASKTGTGYGELFF. The CDR3 bases are TGTGCCAGCAAAACCGGGACAGGGTACGGGGAGCTGTTTTTT.